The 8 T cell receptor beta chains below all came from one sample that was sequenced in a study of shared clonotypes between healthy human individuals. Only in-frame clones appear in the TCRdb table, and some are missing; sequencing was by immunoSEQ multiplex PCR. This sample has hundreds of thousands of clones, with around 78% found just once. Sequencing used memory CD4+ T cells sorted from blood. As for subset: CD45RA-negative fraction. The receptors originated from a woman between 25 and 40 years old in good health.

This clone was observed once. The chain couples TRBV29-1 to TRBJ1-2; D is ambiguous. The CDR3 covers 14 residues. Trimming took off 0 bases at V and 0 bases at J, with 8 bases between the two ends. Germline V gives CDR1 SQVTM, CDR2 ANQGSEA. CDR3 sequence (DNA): TGCAGCGTTGAAGAGGGCAGACCTAACTATGGCTACACCTTC. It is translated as CSVEEGRPNYGYTF.

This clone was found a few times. Written as DNA, the CDR3 is TGTGCCAGTATCGACAGGAACTATGGCTACACCTTC. Amino acids: CASIDRNYGYTF. The chain joins TRBV19 to TRBJ1-2; weak D call: TRBD1 (6 bases). V was cut by 7 bases and J by 2 bases, with 8 bases left in between. This CDR3 has 12 residues. Germline CDR1 LNHDA, CDR2 SQIVND (reference sequence).

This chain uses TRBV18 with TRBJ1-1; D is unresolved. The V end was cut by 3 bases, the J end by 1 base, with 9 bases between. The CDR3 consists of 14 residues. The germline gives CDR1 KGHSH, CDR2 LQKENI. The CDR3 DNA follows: TGTGCCAGCTCACCGACTGGATCGAACACTGAAGCTTTCTTT. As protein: CASSPTGSNTEAFF.

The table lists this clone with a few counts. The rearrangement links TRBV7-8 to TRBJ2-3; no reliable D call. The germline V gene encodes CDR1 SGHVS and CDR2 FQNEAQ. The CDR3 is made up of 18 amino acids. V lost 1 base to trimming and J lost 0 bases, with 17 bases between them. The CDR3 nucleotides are TGTGCCAGCAGCTTAGTGGTGGATTGGTCCCAGAGCACAGATACGCAGTATTTT. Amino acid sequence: CASSLVVDWSQSTDTQYF.

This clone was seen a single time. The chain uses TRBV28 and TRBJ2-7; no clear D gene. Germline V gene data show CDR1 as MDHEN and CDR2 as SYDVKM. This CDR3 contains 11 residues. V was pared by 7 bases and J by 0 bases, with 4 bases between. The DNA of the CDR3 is TGTGCCAGCATCAGCTCCTACGAGCAGTACTTC. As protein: CASISSYEQYF.

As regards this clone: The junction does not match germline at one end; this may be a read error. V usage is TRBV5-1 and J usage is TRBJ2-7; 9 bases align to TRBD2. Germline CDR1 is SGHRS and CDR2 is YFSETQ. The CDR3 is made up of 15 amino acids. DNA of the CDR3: TGCGCCAGCAGCTTGATGGGACTAGCCTCCAACGAGCAGTACTTC. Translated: CASSLMGLASNEQYF.

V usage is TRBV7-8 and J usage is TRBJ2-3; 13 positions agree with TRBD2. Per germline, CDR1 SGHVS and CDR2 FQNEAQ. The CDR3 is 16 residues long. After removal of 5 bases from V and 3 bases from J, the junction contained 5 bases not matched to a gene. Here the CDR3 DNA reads TGTGCCAGCAGCCCATGGACTAGCGGGAGTACAGATACGCAGTATTTT. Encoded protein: CASSPWTSGSTDTQYF. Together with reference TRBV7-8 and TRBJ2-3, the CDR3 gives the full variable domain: GAGVSQSPRYKVAKRGQDVALRCDPISGHVSLFWYQQALGQGPEFLTYFQNEAQLDKSGLPSDRFFAERPEGSVSTLKIQRTQQEDSAVYLCASSPWTSGSTDTQYFGPGTRLTVL.

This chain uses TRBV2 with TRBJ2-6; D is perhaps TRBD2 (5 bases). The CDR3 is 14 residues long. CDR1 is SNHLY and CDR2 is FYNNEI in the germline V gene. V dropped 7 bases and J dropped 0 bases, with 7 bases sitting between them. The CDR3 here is CASIEGSGANVLTF. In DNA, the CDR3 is TGTGCCAGCATCGAGGGCTCTGGGGCCAACGTCCTGACTTTC. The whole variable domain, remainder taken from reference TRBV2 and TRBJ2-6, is EPEVTQTPSHQVTQMGQEVILRCVPISNHLYFYWYRQILGQKVEFLVSFYNNEISEKSEIFDDQFSVERPDGSNFTLKIRSTKLEDSAMYFCASIEGSGANVLTFGAGSRLTVL.